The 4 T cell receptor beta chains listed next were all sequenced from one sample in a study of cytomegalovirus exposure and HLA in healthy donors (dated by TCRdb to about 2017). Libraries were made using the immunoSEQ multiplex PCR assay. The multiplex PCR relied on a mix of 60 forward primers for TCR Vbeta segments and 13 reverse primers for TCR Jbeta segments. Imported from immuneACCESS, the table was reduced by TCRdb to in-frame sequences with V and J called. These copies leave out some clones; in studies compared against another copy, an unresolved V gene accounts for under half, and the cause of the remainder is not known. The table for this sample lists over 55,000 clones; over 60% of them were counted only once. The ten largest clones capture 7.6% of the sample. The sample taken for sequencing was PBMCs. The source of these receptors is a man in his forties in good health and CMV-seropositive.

The CDR3 nucleotides are TGTGCCAGCAGCCCAGGACAGTATAATCAGCCCCAGCATTTT. It is translated as CASSPGQYNQPQHF. The chain is built from TRBV7-8 and TRBJ1-5, with D possibly matching TRBD1 (6 bases). Trimming removed 5 bases from V and 4 bases from J, with 12 bases in between. The CDR3 is 14 amino acids. Germline-derived CDR1 and CDR2 are SGHVS and FQNEAQ.

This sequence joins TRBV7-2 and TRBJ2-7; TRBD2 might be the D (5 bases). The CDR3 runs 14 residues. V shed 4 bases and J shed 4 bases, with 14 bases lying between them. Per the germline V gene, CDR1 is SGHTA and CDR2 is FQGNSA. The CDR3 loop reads CASSSRAAGYEQYF. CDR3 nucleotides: TGTGCCAGCAGCTCCCGAGCGGCCGGGTACGAGCAGTACTTC.

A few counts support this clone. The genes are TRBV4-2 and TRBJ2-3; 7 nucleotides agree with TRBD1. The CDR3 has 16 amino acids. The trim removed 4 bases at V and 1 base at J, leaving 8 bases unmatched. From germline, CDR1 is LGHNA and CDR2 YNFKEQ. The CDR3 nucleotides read TGTGCCAGCAGCCCTTGGACAGGAGTTCGCACAGATACGCAGTATTTT. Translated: CASSPWTGVRTDTQYF.

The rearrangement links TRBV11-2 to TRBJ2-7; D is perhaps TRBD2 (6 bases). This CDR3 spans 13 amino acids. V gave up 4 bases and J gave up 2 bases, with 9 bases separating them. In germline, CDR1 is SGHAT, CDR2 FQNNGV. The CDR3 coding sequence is TGTGCCAGCAGCTCGGGGGACGCCTACGAGCAGTACTTC. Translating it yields CASSSGDAYEQYF.